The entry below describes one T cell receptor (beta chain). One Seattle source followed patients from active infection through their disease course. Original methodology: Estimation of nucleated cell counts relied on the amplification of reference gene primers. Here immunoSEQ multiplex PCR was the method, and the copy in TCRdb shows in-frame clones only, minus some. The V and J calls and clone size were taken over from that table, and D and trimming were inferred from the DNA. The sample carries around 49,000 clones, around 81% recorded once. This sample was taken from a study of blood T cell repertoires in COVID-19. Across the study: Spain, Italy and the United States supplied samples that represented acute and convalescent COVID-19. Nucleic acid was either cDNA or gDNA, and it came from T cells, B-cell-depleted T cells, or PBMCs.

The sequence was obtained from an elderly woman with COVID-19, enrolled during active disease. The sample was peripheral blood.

CDR3 region: CASTLTMAGHNEQFF. The CDR3 bases are TGTGCCAGCACTCTGACTATGGCTGGACACAATGAGCAGTTCTTC. The rearrangement uses TRBV2 and TRBJ2-1, with D tentatively TRBD2 (5 bases). CDR3 length equals 15 residues. Per the germline V gene, CDR1 is SNHLY and CDR2 is FYNNEI. Trimming removed 7 bases at V and 5 bases at J, with 18 bases between.